One and the same sample provided the 21 T cell receptor beta chains below, sequenced in a study of CD8+CD57+ T cells in acquired aplastic anemia. The template for TCR beta VDJ and CDR3 sequence profiling was genomic DNA. TCRdb itself ran the reads through MiXCR, one entry per CDR3 protein. The sample shows roughly 240,000 distinct CDR3 sequences, 47% of them seen only once. An expansion of CD8+CD57+ cells by flow cytometry had been shown in patients chosen for sequencing. The sequencing input was sorted CD4+, CD8+, or CD8+CD57+ T cells (not recorded which) from PBMCs. The receptor source for this set is a human donor with aplastic anemia.

The chain combines TRBV27 with TRBJ1-2; D is perhaps TRBD1 (5 bases). This CDR3 is 15 amino acids long. Germline CDR1 is MNHEY and CDR2 is SMNVEV (reference sequence). Trimming shortened V by 3 bases and J by 0 bases, and 11 bases separated the two germline ends. The DNA of the CDR3 is TGTGCCAGCAGTTTCGCAGGGAAAGCTAACTATGGCTACACCTTC. Translation gives CASSFAGKANYGYTF.

In its sample, this clonotype was seen a few times. The final CDR3 position lacks the conserved phenylalanine or tryptophan, pointing to a likely read error. The genes are TRBV15 and TRBJ2-7; the D is unclear. Trimming left V 0 bases short and J 4 bases short, with 10 bases between. CDR3 length equals 14 residues. Germline values: CDR1 LNHNV, CDR2 YYDKDF (reference sequence). The DNA of the CDR3 is TGTGCCACCAGCAGAGATGACAAAGGTTACGAGCAGTACCTC. It yields the protein CATSRDDKGYEQYL.

About this clonotype itself: Relative to the germline gene, one junction end is altered; a read error may explain this. This sequence joins TRBV5-1 and TRBJ2-2; D gene unclear. The CDR3 totals 13 residues. Germline CDR1 reads SGHRS; CDR2 reads YFSETQ. Written as DNA, the CDR3 is TGCGCCAGCAGCTTGGAGCTCGTTGAGGAGCCGTTTTTT. It is translated as CASSLELVEEPFF.

This chain connects TRBV29-1 to TRBJ2-7, with a weak D call TRBD1 (5 bases). Germline lookup yields CDR1 SQVTM and CDR2 ANQGSEA. The CDR3 has 13 residues. Trimming shortened V by 3 bases and J by 4 bases, and 13 bases separated the two germline ends. The CDR3 loop reads CSVESTGIYEQYF. In DNA, the CDR3 is TGCAGCGTTGAGAGTACAGGTATTTACGAGCAGTACTTC.

This chain joins TRBV15 and TRBJ2-5; TRBD1 agrees at 11 bases. The V gene end was trimmed by 4 bases and the J gene end by 4 bases; junction bases not matched to a gene: 5. The CDR3 is 15 residues long. Germline V CDR1 and CDR2: LNHNV, YYDKDF (reference sequence). CDR3 protein: CATSNRDRGVETQYF. The CDR3 DNA sequence: TGTGCCACCAGCAACCGGGACAGGGGGGTAGAGACCCAGTACTTC.

This clonotype was detected many times. The genes are TRBV6-1 and TRBJ2-7; 9 nucleotides match TRBD1. Trimming took 7 bases from V and 5 from J; bases not matched to a gene: 6. This CDR3 contains 13 residues. Germline V CDR1 and CDR2: MNHNS, SASEGT. CDR3 region: CASIGQGRNEQYF. In DNA, the CDR3 is TGTGCCAGCATTGGACAGGGGAGGAACGAGCAGTACTTC.

This CDR3 reads CAISVGGGYEQFF. The CDR3 bases are TGTGCCATCAGTGTCGGGGGAGGCTATGAGCAGTTCTTC. The gene calls are TRBV10-3 and TRBJ2-1; a possible D gene is TRBD2 (6 bases). Trimming pared 4 bases from V and 8 bases from J, leaving 12 bases between. This CDR3 is 13 amino acids long. The germline V gene encodes CDR1 ENHRY and CDR2 SYGVKD.

A single count supports this clonotype. The gene calls are TRBV7-3 and TRBJ1-1; D gene uncertain. The germline V gene has CDR1 SGHTA and CDR2 FQGTGA. The length of the CDR3 is 13 residues. V lost 2 bases and J lost 8, with 12 bases in between. CDR3: CASSLERTEEAFF. The CDR3 nucleotides read TGTGCCAGCAGCTTAGAGAGGACGGAGGAAGCTTTCTTT. The full variable domain, its missing parts supplied by reference TRBV7-3 and TRBJ1-1, is GAGVSQTPSNKVTEKGKYVELRCDPISGHTALYWYRQSLGQGPEFLIYFQGTGAADDSGLPNDRFFAVRPEGSVSTLKIQRTERGDSAVYLCASSLERTEEAFFGQGTRLTVV.

The chain carries TRBV10-1 and TRBJ2-7, with a weak D call TRBD2 (7 bases). Germline V CDR1 and CDR2: WNHNN, SYGVQD (reference sequence). Trimming stripped 5 bases from V and 1 base from J, with 21 bases between. CDR3 length: 17 residues. In nucleotides, the CDR3 is TGCGCCAGCAGTTTTTTCCCAGCGAGGGGGGGGTCCTACGAGCAGTACTTC. Its protein is CASSFFPARGGSYEQYF.

This chain connects TRBV24-1 to TRBJ1-5; no definite D call. The germline V gene encodes CDR1 KGHDR and CDR2 SFDVKD. The CDR3 has 14 amino acids. Trimming pared 4 bases from V and 8 bases from J, leaving 14 bases between. CDR3 nucleotide sequence: TGTGCCACCAGTGACCCGACCTACTCGAAGCCCCAGCATTTT. It yields the protein CATSDPTYSKPQHF.

This chain uses TRBV10-2 with TRBJ2-1; D not resolved. V was shortened by 0 bases and J by 0 bases, with 3 bases between the two germline ends. There are 14 residues in the CDR3. The germline CDR1 and CDR2 sequences are WSHSY and SAAADI. DNA for the CDR3: TGCGCCAGCAGTGAGTCCTTCTCCTACAATGAGCAGTTCTTC. This sequence encodes CASSESFSYNEQFF.

This clonotype has ten or more counts. The chain combines TRBV9 with TRBJ2-1; D gene unclear. Germline CDR1 and CDR2: SGDLS and YYNGEE. The CDR3 has 17 amino acids. V was cut by 1 base and J by 0 bases, with 14 bases left in between. The DNA for the CDR3 is TGTGCCAGCAGCGTAACCCGGACGGCGAGCTCCTACAATGAGCAGTTCTTC. It codes for CASSVTRTASSYNEQFF.

The chain couples TRBV7-8 to TRBJ1-2; D call uncertain. The CDR3 totals 12 residues. Germline V CDR1 and CDR2: SGHVS, FQNEAQ. Trimming removed 6 bases from V and 8 bases from J, with 13 bases in between. The CDR3, as DNA: TGTGCCAGCAGTGAACTAGCGGGAGGCTACACCTTC. Amino acids: CASSELAGGYTF.

This clonotype showed up many times. The V and J genes are TRBV7-9 and TRBJ2-6, with D possibly being TRBD1 (6 bases). The CDR3 length is 19 residues. Germline V gene lookup returns CDR1 SEHNR and CDR2 FQNEAQ (reference sequence). Trimming cost V 1 base and J 3 bases, with 19 bases left between them. The DNA of the CDR3 is TGTGCCAGCAGCTTAGAGGCGGGTTTGGGGGCGGGTGGGGCCAACGTCCTGACTTTC. Translation: CASSLEAGLGAGGANVLTF.

This clonotype was picked up many times. This sequence joins TRBV4-2 and TRBJ1-2; D is unresolved. Germline CDR1 is LGHNA and CDR2 is YNFKEQ. This CDR3 contains 15 residues. V gave up 4 bases and J gave up 1 base, with 13 bases separating them. CDR3 region: CASSPTGQINYGYTF. CDR3 coding DNA: TGTGCCAGCAGCCCCACCGGGCAGATTAACTATGGCTACACCTTC.

This clonotype was recorded many times. The V and J genes are TRBV13 and TRBJ1-4, with no clear D. V lost 4 bases, J lost 12 bases, and 12 bases lay in between. This CDR3 is built from 12 residues. Germline V CDR1 and CDR2: PRHDT, FYEKMQ (reference sequence). The CDR3 spells CASSSGREELFF. In nucleotides, the CDR3 is TGTGCCAGCAGCTCCGGTCGGGAGGAACTGTTTTTT.

Many counts were recorded for this clonotype. This chain joins TRBV7-9 and TRBJ2-5; the D is unclear. The CDR3 contains 12 residues. V shed 3 bases and J shed 2 bases, with 4 bases lying between them. Germline V gene lookup returns CDR1 SEHNR and CDR2 FQNEAQ (reference sequence). The CDR3: CASSFPQETQYF. CDR3 coding DNA: TGTGCCAGCAGCTTCCCGCAAGAGACCCAGTACTTC.

This clonotype was observed a handful of times. This chain joins TRBV4-1 and TRBJ1-5; TRBD1 agrees at 7 bases. The CDR3 covers 16 residues. In germline, CDR1 is MGHRA, CDR2 YSYEKL. Losses at the gene ends were 3 bases for V and 6 bases for J; bases not matched to a gene: 11. The CDR3 here is CASSQEDRVKSQPQHF. The CDR3 DNA reads TGCGCCAGCAGCCAGGAAGACAGGGTTAAAAGTCAGCCCCAGCATTTT.

The CDR3 spells CASSQAADNEQFF. In DNA form, the CDR3 reads TGCGCCAGCAGCCAAGCGGCTGACAATGAGCAGTTCTTC. V gene TRBV4-1 combines with J gene TRBJ2-1; D ambiguous. Germline V gives CDR1 MGHRA, CDR2 YSYEKL. CDR3 length equals 13 residues. V lost 1 base, J lost 5 bases, and 6 bases lay in between.

In regard to this clonotype: Since no conserved phenylalanine or tryptophan closes the CDR3, a read error is the likely cause. The rearrangement uses TRBV29-1 and TRBJ1-2; D is uncertain. Germline CDR1 reads SQVTM; CDR2 reads ANQGSEA. CDR3 length: 13 amino acids. The CDR3 region is CSVEGVMLNGYTS. The CDR3 DNA reads as TGCAGCGTCGAAGGAGTGATGTTAAATGGCTACACCTCC.

The rearrangement links TRBV7-9 to TRBJ2-3; 8 nucleotides align to TRBD2. The CDR3 runs 15 residues. Per germline, CDR1 SEHNR and CDR2 FQNEAQ (reference sequence). V dropped 5 bases and J dropped 5; count of bases not matched to a gene: 9. CDR3 residues: CASSTDVLAGDTQYF. CDR3 DNA sequence: TGTGCCAGCAGCACCGACGTCCTAGCGGGAGATACGCAGTATTTT.